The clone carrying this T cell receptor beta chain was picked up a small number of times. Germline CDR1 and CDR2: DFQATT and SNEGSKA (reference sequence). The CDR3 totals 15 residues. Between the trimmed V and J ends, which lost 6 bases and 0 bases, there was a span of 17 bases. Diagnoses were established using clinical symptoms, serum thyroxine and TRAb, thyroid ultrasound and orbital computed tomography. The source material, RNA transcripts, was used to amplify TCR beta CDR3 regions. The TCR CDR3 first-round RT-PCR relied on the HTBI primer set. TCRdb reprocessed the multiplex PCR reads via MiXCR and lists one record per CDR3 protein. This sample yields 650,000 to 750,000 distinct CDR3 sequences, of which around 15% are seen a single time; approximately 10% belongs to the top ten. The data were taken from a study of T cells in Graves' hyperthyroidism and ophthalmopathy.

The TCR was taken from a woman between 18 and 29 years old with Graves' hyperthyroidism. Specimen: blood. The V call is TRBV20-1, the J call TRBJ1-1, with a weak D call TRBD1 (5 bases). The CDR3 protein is CSAWDPAVMNTEAFF. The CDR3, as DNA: TGCAGTGCCTGGGACCCGGCTGTCATGAACACTGAAGCTTTCTTT.